The T cell receptor (beta chain) described here comes from a study of vaccination effects on CD4 cells after COVID-19. The length of the CDR3 is 15 residues. Germline assignment: CDR1 MNHEY and CDR2 SMNVEV (reference sequence). Trimming took 6 bases from V and 3 from J, leaving 14 bases between them. Within the ViraFEST assay, antigen-specific CD4+ T cells underwent expansion with viral peptide pools prior to sequencing. Between days 9 and 10 of culture, CD4+ T cells were separated out. Each participant was administered two doses of either the BNT162b2 or the mRNA-1273 vaccine. This clone was recorded a few times. Its antigen is unidentified. Clones were sequenced by immunoSEQ multiplex PCR, and TCRdb holds only the in-frame ones, with some missing. The sample includes roughly 27,000 clones, 75% to 80% of them seen just once.

The chain links TRBV27 to TRBJ2-2; no clear D. The clonotype originates from a human donor who received a COVID-19 vaccine. Some clones in this sample may be carry-over from other donors' samples. The sample consisted of CD4+ T cells from PBMCs cultured with SARS-CoV-2 spike peptides, taken after COVID-19 vaccination. This CDR3 is CASSSDGRDTGELFF. CDR3 DNA sequence: TGTGCCAGCAGCTCGGACGGACGGGACACCGGGGAGCTGTTTTTT.